This entry describes one TCR beta chain. The target antigen is unknown. The data belong to a study of blood T cells in healthy people across ages. Study results and caveats: Unknown donor CMV status possibly confounded expanded clonotype changes.

Primers used in a second PCR of about 6 to 11 cycles were a sample-barcoded 5' primer and a J-beta primer mix. Per sample, CDR3-containing paired-end reads numbered at least 3 million. TCRdb ran MiXCR on the 5' RACE reads and lists one entry per CDR3 protein. The data contain about a million distinct CDR3 sequences, roughly two fifths of them singletons. CDR3 length equals 11 residues. The V end lost 7 bases, the J end lost 11 bases, and 17 bases lay between the germline ends. The germline CDR1 and CDR2 sequences are DFQATT and SNEGSKA (reference sequence). The source is a man between 18 and 29 years old in good health. The sample taken for sequencing was blood. This chain connects TRBV20-1 to TRBJ1-1; D is undetermined. The CDR3 region is CSVGPEGWAFF. The CDR3 bases are TGCAGTGTTGGGCCGGAGGGATGGGCTTTCTTT.